These 7 T cell receptor beta chains originate from one sample sequenced in a study of T cell changes during pregnancy in multiple sclerosis. Sequencing was performed with immunoSEQ multiplex PCR; in TCRdb, only in-frame clones are kept and a portion is missing. The data hold 75,000 to 90,000 clones, with 91% observed a single time. This specimen was PBMCs, taken in the first trimester of pregnancy. Source of these receptors: a female donor in good health, serving as a control in a pregnancy study. Some clones in this sample may be carry-over from other donors' samples.

This clone was detected a few times. The chain couples TRBV19 to TRBJ1-5; D might be TRBD1 (5 bases). CDR1 and CDR2 from the germline V gene are LNHDA and SQIVND (reference sequence). V lost 5 bases and J lost 7, with 12 bases in between. CDR3 length: 13 residues. Written as DNA, the CDR3 is TGTGCCAGTAGTCTAGGGGCGAAGCAGCCCCAGCATTTT. It translates to CASSLGAKQPQHF. Filled out from reference TRBV19 and TRBJ1-5, the complete variable domain reads DGGITQSPKYLFRKEGQNVTLSCEQNLNHDAMYWYRQDPGQGLRLIYYSQIVNDFQKGDIAEGYSVSREKKESFPLTVTSAQKNPTAFYLCASSLGAKQPQHFGDGTRLSIL.

The chain has TRBV5-1 and TRBJ2-5, with 9 bases identical to TRBD2. Germline V gives CDR1 SGHRS, CDR2 YFSETQ. J gave up 4 bases and V 2 bases, and 6 bases lay outside the gene matches. This CDR3 is 15 amino acids long. The CDR3 reads CASSFGGSGGETQYF. The DNA of the CDR3 is TGCGCCAGCAGCTTCGGGGGTAGCGGGGGAGAGACCCAGTACTTC.

This chain joins TRBV19 and TRBJ1-4; the match to TRBD1 covers 7 bases. The CDR3 sequence is 14 residues long. Germline assignment: CDR1 LNHDA and CDR2 SQIVND (reference sequence). The V gene end was trimmed by 3 bases and the J gene end by 6 bases; junction bases not matched to a gene: 4. As DNA, the CDR3 is TGTGCCAGTAGTATGGGCCAGGGGGATGAAAAACTGTTTTTT. Amino acid sequence: CASSMGQGDEKLFF.

J is TRBJ1-1 and V is TRBV11-2; D is ambiguous. The CDR3 is 12 amino acids. Germline V CDR1 and CDR2: SGHAT, FQNNGV. The V end lost 4 bases, the J end lost 8 bases, and 11 bases lay between the germline ends. The CDR3, as DNA: TGTGCCAGCAGCTGGAGGGCCAACGAAGCTTTCTTT. The encoded protein is CASSWRANEAFF.

The chain carries TRBV27 and TRBJ2-1; D is possibly TRBD2 (6 bases). Germline CDR1 is MNHEY and CDR2 is SMNVEV (reference sequence). This CDR3 has 13 residues. The V end lost 3 bases, the J end lost 6 bases, and 9 bases lay between the germline ends. The CDR3 DNA sequence: TGTGCCAGCAGTTTCCGCGGGGCCAATGAGCAGTTCTTC. This gives the protein CASSFRGANEQFF.

The chain links TRBV10-3 to TRBJ2-1; tentative D call: TRBD2 (5 bases). The CDR3 covers 14 residues. Germline loops: CDR1 ENHRY, CDR2 SYGVKD. Trimming took 6 bases from V and 4 from J, leaving 13 bases between them. The CDR3 loop is CAIRETGIYNEQFF. The CDR3 nucleotides are TGTGCCATCAGAGAGACGGGAATTTACAATGAGCAGTTCTTC.

The J gene is TRBJ2-1, the V gene TRBV29-1; D possibly corresponds to TRBD1 (7 bases). Germline V gives CDR1 SQVTM, CDR2 ANQGSEA. The CDR3 extends over 15 amino acids. The V end was cut by 6 bases, the J end by 6 bases, with 21 bases between. The CDR3 sequence: CSVREPYQGGNEQFF. Here the CDR3 DNA reads TGCAGCGTCAGGGAGCCGTATCAGGGGGGCAATGAGCAGTTCTTC.